Below are 10 T cell receptor beta chains sequenced from a single sample in a study of CD8+ T cells in alopecia areata. It was cDNA, reverse transcribed from extracted RNA, that served as the sequencing template. TCRdb's copy holds only in-frame clones and misses some; the assay was immunoSEQ multiplex PCR. The table shows approximately 280,000 clones, with nearly 60% occurring only once. Treatment reported: oral pan-JAK inhibitor, 5-10 mg twice daily. Here the sequenced sample was CD4+ T cells sorted from blood, taken at week 24, from a patient treated with tofacitinib. These receptors all come from a human donor with alopecia areata.

This chain uses TRBV23-1 with TRBJ2-1, with D maybe TRBD2 (5 bases). TRBV23-1 falls under the ORF class, with uncertain function. Between the trimmed V and J ends, which lost 4 bases and 9 bases, there was a span of 16 bases. The CDR3 totals 14 residues. The chain's CDR3 is CASSPRGLRGEQFF. The CDR3 DNA is TGCGCCAGCAGTCCTAGAGGCCTACGGGGTGAGCAGTTCTTC.

This chain uses TRBV30 with TRBJ1-2; D may be TRBD1 (5 bases). This CDR3 region has 13 residues. Germline CDR1 GTSNPN, CDR2 SVGIG (reference sequence). Trimming left V 2 bases short and J 4 bases short, with 11 bases between. The CDR3 bases are TGTGCCTGGAGTCCCGACAGCTTCTATGGCTACACCTTC. Translation gives CAWSPDSFYGYTF.

This chain uses TRBV14 with TRBJ2-7; D ambiguous. The CDR3 runs to 11 residues. Per germline, CDR1 SGHDN and CDR2 FVKESK. V lost 3 bases, J lost 9 bases, and 9 bases lay in between. CDR3 residues: CASSHGPPQYF. In nucleotides, the CDR3 is TGTGCCAGCAGCCACGGACCCCCGCAGTACTTC.

This clone was recorded once. The DNA of the CDR3 is TGTGCCAGCAGCCATCCAGGGACGGACTCCTACGAGCAGTACTTC. It encodes CASSHPGTDSYEQYF. This chain links TRBV9 with TRBJ2-7; D possibly matches TRBD1 or TRBD2 (5 bases each). The CDR3 has 15 residues. Germline CDR1 and CDR2: SGDLS and YYNGEE. With 4 bases removed from V and 0 bases from J, the gap between germline ends came to 14 bases.

This chain joins TRBV25-1 and TRBJ2-5; D might be TRBD1 (6 bases). The germline V and J ends were trimmed by 1 base and 4 bases, with 10 bases remaining between them. The V gene's germline CDR1 is MGHDK and CDR2 SYGVNS. This CDR3 has 14 residues. CDR3 loop: CASSEWQGSETQYF. The CDR3 DNA follows: TGTGCCAGCAGTGAATGGCAGGGGTCAGAGACCCAGTACTTC.

This CDR3 reads CSVMDRVHGYTF. Written as DNA, the CDR3 is TGCAGCGTGATGGACAGGGTACATGGCTACACCTTC. This chain uses TRBV29-1 with TRBJ1-2; 8 bases agree with TRBD1. The trim removed 6 bases at V and 6 bases at J, leaving 6 bases unmatched. The CDR3 is 12 residues long. From germline, CDR1 is SQVTM and CDR2 ANQGSEA.

Only a few counts were recorded for this clone. The rearrangement uses TRBV6-6 and TRBJ2-4; perhaps TRBD1 as D (5 bases). Per germline, CDR1 MNHNY and CDR2 SVGAGI (reference sequence). V dropped 2 bases and J dropped 3 bases, with 14 bases sitting between them. The CDR3 contains 16 residues. The CDR3 bases are TGTGCCAGCAGTTACGCAGGGATGATGGTCAAAAACATTCAGTACTTC. Protein product: CASSYAGMMVKNIQYF.

This chain joins TRBV7-9 and TRBJ2-7; possibly TRBD1 for D (6 bases). Germline V gives CDR1 SEHNR, CDR2 FQNEAQ (reference sequence). V was cut by 4 bases and J by 2 bases, with 15 bases left in between. The CDR3 is 15 residues long. The CDR3, as DNA: TGTGCCAGCAGCTCTGTCCAGGGGACCCCCTACGAGCAGTACTTC. Translating it yields CASSSVQGTPYEQYF.

This chain links TRBV30 with TRBJ2-2, with 7 positions matching TRBD1. The length of the CDR3 is 16 residues. CDR1 and CDR2 from the germline V gene are GTSNPN and SVGIG (reference sequence). With 5 bases clipped from V and 1 base from J, the junction kept 10 bases outside the gene matches. The CDR3 sequence is CAWDPTPGGNTGELFF. In nucleotides, the CDR3 is TGTGCCTGGGACCCTACTCCAGGGGGGAACACCGGGGAGCTGTTTTTT.

This chain joins TRBV30 and TRBJ2-1, with 9 nucleotides matching TRBD1. Germline V gives CDR1 GTSNPN, CDR2 SVGIG (reference sequence). This CDR3 contains 12 residues. With V trimmed by 7 bases and J by 5 bases, 3 bases remained unmatched. This CDR3 reads CASGTGHNEQFF. The DNA of the CDR3 is TGTGCCTCGGGGACAGGGCACAATGAGCAGTTCTTC.